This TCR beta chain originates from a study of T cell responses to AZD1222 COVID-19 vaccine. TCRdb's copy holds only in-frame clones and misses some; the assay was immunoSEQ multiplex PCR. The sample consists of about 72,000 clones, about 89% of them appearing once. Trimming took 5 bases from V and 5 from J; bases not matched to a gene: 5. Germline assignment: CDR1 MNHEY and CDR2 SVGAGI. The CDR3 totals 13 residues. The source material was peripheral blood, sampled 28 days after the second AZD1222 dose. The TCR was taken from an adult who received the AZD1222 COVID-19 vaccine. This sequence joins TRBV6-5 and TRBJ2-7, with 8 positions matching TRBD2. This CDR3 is CASSTAGADEQYF. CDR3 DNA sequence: TGTGCCAGCAGTACAGCGGGAGCAGACGAGCAGTACTTC.